The 29 T cell receptor beta chains reported below all come from one sample, sequenced in a study of identical twins. TCRdb reprocessed the 5' RACE reads via MiXCR and lists one record per CDR3 protein. Of 400,000 to 500,000 distinct CDR3 sequences in the sample, 18% were seen once. Input material: naive T cells sorted from blood. All receptors come from a man over 45 in good health.

As to this clonotype: One end of the junction does not line up with germline, which may come from a read error. V and J are TRBV6-2 or TRBV6-3 and TRBJ2-7; D is uncertain. CDR1 MNHEY and CDR2 SVGEGT come from the germline V gene. This CDR3 region has 15 residues. CDR3 sequence (DNA): TGTGCCAGCAGGCGGCCGGTAGGTGAAGCGTACGTGCAGTACTTC. Translating gives CASRRPVGEAYVQYF.

This clonotype occurred many times. The chain combines TRBV4-3 with TRBJ2-7; D uncertain. This CDR3 spans 14 amino acids. Germline V gene data show CDR1 as LGHNA and CDR2 as YSLEER. V lost 0 bases and J 6 bases, leaving 12 bases between the germline ends. The CDR3 DNA follows: TGCGCCAGCAGCCAAGATAGTCGAGAATCCGAGCAGTACTTC. Protein product: CASSQDSRESEQYF.

This chain joins TRBV6-2 or TRBV6-3 and TRBJ1-2, with D maybe TRBD1 (5 bases). Trimming shortened V by 6 bases and J by 4 bases, and 15 bases separated the two germline ends. There are 14 residues in the CDR3. The germline gives CDR1 MNHEY, CDR2 SVGEGT. The CDR3 DNA sequence: TGTGCCAGCAGCAACAAGGGACGGTCCTATGGCTACACCTTC. Translation: CASSNKGRSYGYTF.

This sequence joins TRBV9 and TRBJ2-7, with 7 bases matching TRBD1. CDR3 size: 13 residues. J was trimmed by 3 bases and V by 2 bases; bases with no gene match: 2. CDR1 is SGDLS, CDR2 YYNGEE, per germline. CDR3 in amino acids: CASSVQGDYEQYF. The DNA of the CDR3 is TGTGCCAGCAGCGTCCAGGGGGACTACGAGCAGTACTTC.

This clonotype has a count of ten or more. V is TRBV6-1 and J is TRBJ2-1, with 11 bases that match TRBD2. V lost 8 bases, J lost 4 bases, and 10 bases stayed unmatched. Germline values: CDR1 MNHNS, CDR2 SASEGT. The CDR3 is made up of 16 amino acids. The CDR3 loop reads CASSLRGLAVYNEQFF. The CDR3 DNA is TGTGCCAGCTCCCTCCGGGGACTAGCGGTTTACAATGAGCAGTTCTTC.

There are many counts of this clonotype. This chain joins TRBV7-9 and TRBJ2-7; possible D gene TRBD2, 5 bases. Looked up from germline, CDR1 is SEHNR and CDR2 is FQNEAQ (reference sequence). This CDR3 has 15 amino acids. The V end was cut by 3 bases, the J end by 0 bases, with 12 bases between. CDR3 residues: CASSLADYLSYEQYF. CDR3 coding DNA: TGTGCCAGCAGCTTGGCCGACTACCTCTCCTACGAGCAGTACTTC.

A few counts support this clonotype. The genes are TRBV29-1 and TRBJ1-2; 10 bases line up with TRBD1. The CDR3 covers 13 residues. From germline, CDR1 is SQVTM and CDR2 ANQGSEA. With 3 bases clipped from V and 8 bases from J, the junction kept 6 bases outside the gene matches. The CDR3 DNA is TGCAGCGTTGAGCCGGGACAGGGGATAGGCTACACCTTC. The encoded protein is CSVEPGQGIGYTF.

This chain joins TRBV20-1 and TRBJ2-5; a weak D match, TRBD2 (6 bases). The V and J ends lost 5 bases and 5 bases respectively, with 18 bases between them. From germline, CDR1 is DFQATT and CDR2 SNEGSKA (reference sequence). This CDR3 is 14 amino acids long. The CDR3 DNA reads TGCAGTGCTCCAAGGGACTTCCAGGTGGAGACCCAGTACTTC. This sequence encodes CSAPRDFQVETQYF.

The V call is TRBV7-2, the J call TRBJ2-5; TRBD2 matches at 9 bases. Germline trimming cut 3 bases from V and 0 bases from J; bases unmatched to any gene: 5. The germline CDR1 and CDR2 sequences are SGHTA and FQGNSA. The CDR3 has 16 residues. CDR3 in amino acids: CASSFTSGRYQETQYF. CDR3 nucleotide sequence: TGTGCCAGCAGCTTCACTAGCGGGCGGTACCAAGAGACCCAGTACTTC.

This clonotype was recorded many times. The J gene is TRBJ2-5, the V gene TRBV6-5; 7 bases are a match to TRBD2. V lost 0 bases, J lost 5 bases, and 0 bases stayed unmatched. Germline-derived CDR1 and CDR2 are MNHEY and SVGAGI. This CDR3 region has 13 residues. The CDR3 loop is CASSYSRGETQYF. The CDR3 bases are TGTGCCAGCAGTTACTCGCGGGGGGAGACCCAGTACTTC.

The J gene is TRBJ1-4, the V gene TRBV5-1, with 9 bases lining up with TRBD1. Germline CDR1 reads SGHRS; CDR2 reads YFSETQ. This CDR3 is 15 amino acids long. The V segment lost 4 bases and the J segment 6 bases; nucleotides outside the gene matches: 7. Here the CDR3 reads CASSVQGAEDEKLFF. CDR3 sequence (DNA): TGCGCCAGCAGCGTACAGGGGGCTGAAGATGAAAAACTGTTTTTT.

The rearrangement uses TRBV6-2 or TRBV6-3 and TRBJ2-7, with D uncertain. The CDR3 has 13 residues. Trimming stripped 4 bases from V and 2 bases from J, with 9 bases between. The germline gives CDR1 MNHEY, CDR2 SVGEGT. CDR3 coding DNA: TGTGCCAGCAGTTGGTACAGAACCTACGAGCAGTACTTC. This codes for CASSWYRTYEQYF.

CDR3 sequence: CASSQVVSGPAYYEQYF. The CDR3 DNA reads TGCGCCAGCAGCCAAGTGGTCTCCGGCCCGGCGTACTACGAGCAGTACTTC. The rearrangement joins TRBV4-1 to TRBJ2-7; D remains ambiguous. The V and J ends lost 1 base and 3 bases respectively, with 19 bases between them. The V gene's germline CDR1 is MGHRA and CDR2 YSYEKL. The CDR3 contains 17 residues.

At least ten counts were recorded for this clonotype. V gene TRBV20-1 combines with J gene TRBJ2-2; TRBD1 agrees at 7 bases. The CDR3 loop spans 15 amino acids. Germline CDR1 reads DFQATT; CDR2 reads SNEGSKA (reference sequence). After removal of 2 bases from V and 1 base from J, the junction contained 4 bases not matched to a gene. In DNA, the CDR3 is TGCAGTGCTAGACGACAGGGAAAGAACACCGGGGAGCTGTTTTTT. It translates to CSARRQGKNTGELFF.

V usage is TRBV11-2 and J usage is TRBJ2-1; perhaps TRBD2 as D (6 bases). CDR1 is SGHAT and CDR2 is FQNNGV in the germline V gene. This CDR3 has 15 residues. V lost 5 bases and J lost 4, with 15 bases in between. The CDR3 is CASSLRAGRYNEQFF. The CDR3, as DNA: TGTGCCAGCAGCCTACGTGCGGGAAGGTACAATGAGCAGTTCTTC.

V gene TRBV5-6 combines with J gene TRBJ2-2, with TRBD2 as a possible D gene (6 bases). This CDR3 is built from 16 residues. Germline CDR1 is SGHDT and CDR2 is YYEEEE. Deletions cut 4 bases from V and 0 bases from J, with 13 bases between. The chain's CDR3 is CASSTVGGTNTGELFF. For the CDR3, the DNA is TGTGCCAGCAGCACGGTGGGCGGGACGAACACCGGGGAGCTGTTTTTT.

There are a few counts of this clonotype. The chain couples TRBV27 to TRBJ2-1; 9 nucleotides align to TRBD2. Trimming took 6 bases from V and 7 from J; bases not matched to a gene: 4. This CDR3 spans 13 amino acids. CDR1 and CDR2 from the germline V gene are MNHEY and SMNVEV (reference sequence). CDR3 loop: CASSQLAGNEQFF. Here the CDR3 DNA reads TGTGCCAGCAGCCAACTAGCGGGTAATGAGCAGTTCTTC.

This clonotype showed up just a few times. CDR3: CSAHLTTDTQYF. In DNA form, the CDR3 reads TGCAGTGCCCACCTAACCACAGATACGCAGTATTTT. J is TRBJ2-3 and V is TRBV20-1; D is unresolved. There are 12 residues in the CDR3. Trimming took 6 bases from V and 2 from J, leaving 9 bases between them. CDR1 DFQATT and CDR2 SNEGSKA come from the germline V gene (reference sequence).

The CDR3 region has the DNA TGCGCCAGCAGCCAAGAGACTAGCGGGGGCTCAGAGACCCAGTACTTC. It is translated as CASSQETSGGSETQYF. The chain couples TRBV4-1 to TRBJ2-5, with 12 bases fitting TRBD2. From germline, CDR1 is MGHRA and CDR2 YSYEKL. V was clipped by 0 bases and J by 4 bases; unmatched bases: 3. This CDR3 contains 16 residues.

This clonotype showed up many times. This chain links TRBV19 with TRBJ2-6; D unclear. Per the germline V gene, CDR1 is LNHDA and CDR2 is SQIVND (reference sequence). There are 14 residues in the CDR3. V lost 6 bases and J 1 base, leaving 7 bases between the germline ends. This CDR3 reads CASSPSSGANVLTF. In nucleotides, the CDR3 is TGTGCCAGTAGCCCCTCGTCTGGGGCCAACGTCCTGACTTTC.

V and J are TRBV7-2 and TRBJ2-6, with D maybe TRBD2 (5 bases). The V and J ends lost 3 bases and 4 bases respectively, with 16 bases between them. The V gene's germline CDR1 is SGHTA and CDR2 FQGNSA. CDR3 size: 17 residues. The CDR3 region has the DNA TGTGCCAGCAGCTTTAAAAACAACACGGGGGGGGCCAACGTCCTGACTTTC. This codes for CASSFKNNTGGANVLTF.

In its sample, this clonotype was seen many times. The rearrangement links TRBV4-2 to TRBJ2-1; 10 bases map to TRBD2. Trimming removed 1 base from V and 7 bases from J; junction bases left unmatched: 13. This CDR3 spans 18 amino acids. In germline, CDR1 is LGHNA, CDR2 YNFKEQ. The CDR3 reads CASSQVASGSLRRNEQFF. The CDR3 coding sequence is TGTGCCAGCAGCCAAGTGGCTAGCGGGAGTCTCCGTAGGAATGAGCAGTTCTTC.

This clonotype was recorded a few times. The gene calls are TRBV6-5 and TRBJ2-7, with 9 bases fitting TRBD2. The CDR3 has 14 amino acids. V shed 2 bases and J 5 bases; nucleotides not matched to a gene: 4. The germline V gene has CDR1 MNHEY and CDR2 SVGAGI. Written as DNA, the CDR3 is TGTGCCAGCAGTTACGGACTAGCGTTACACGAGCAGTACTTC. Translated: CASSYGLALHEQYF.

This chain links TRBV25-1 with TRBJ1-2; no clear D. The CDR3 has 13 residues. V shed 1 base and J shed 14 bases, with 17 bases lying between them. CDR1 is MGHDK, CDR2 SYGVNS, per germline. CDR3 region: CASSELVRSPLTF. As DNA, the CDR3 is TGTGCCAGCAGTGAATTAGTCAGGTCCCCTCTTACCTTC.

This clonotype was found a few times. This chain uses TRBV4-3 with TRBJ2-3; TRBD2 matches 12 bases. The germline CDR1 and CDR2 sequences are LGHNA and YSLEER. The CDR3 runs to 19 residues. The trim removed 4 bases at V and 3 bases at J, leaving 14 bases unmatched. The CDR3 loop is CASSRRLAGVTSGTDTQYF. Here the CDR3 DNA reads TGCGCCAGCAGCCGCCGACTAGCGGGAGTTACCAGCGGTACAGATACGCAGTATTTT.

The chain employs TRBV3-1 and TRBJ2-7; D ambiguous. The germline gives CDR1 LGHDT, CDR2 YNNKEL (reference sequence). Deletions cut 4 bases from V and 3 bases from J, with 16 bases between. This CDR3 comprises 15 residues. The DNA of the CDR3 is TGTGCCAGCAGCCCCGGGCCCTACCCATACTACGAGCAGTACTTC. Its translation is CASSPGPYPYYEQYF.

This clonotype was recorded a few times. The V and J genes are TRBV7-9 and TRBJ2-2, with 8 bases lining up with TRBD2. CDR1 and CDR2 from the germline V gene are SEHNR and FQNEAQ (reference sequence). V shed 2 bases, J shed 1 base, and the junction held 6 bases outside the gene matches. This CDR3 contains 17 residues. The CDR3 spells CASSLFPSGLNTGELFF. The CDR3 DNA sequence: TGTGCCAGCAGCTTATTCCCTAGCGGGCTGAACACCGGGGAGCTGTTTTTT.

Only a few counts were recorded for this clonotype. V and J are TRBV9 and TRBJ2-7; tentatively, D is TRBD1 (5 bases). CDR1 is SGDLS, CDR2 YYNGEE, per germline. The CDR3 is 17 residues long. Trimming shortened V by 3 bases and J by 1 base, and 20 bases separated the two germline ends. The CDR3 bases are TGTGCCAGCAGCGCCGGACACGGGCGGAGCTCATCCTACGAGCAGTACTTC. Residues: CASSAGHGRSSSYEQYF.

This clonotype occurred a few times. V and J are TRBV20-1 and TRBJ2-3, with 14 bases that match TRBD2. Trimming at V came to 2 bases and at J to 0 bases, leaving 7 bases not matched to a gene. Germline V gene sequence: CDR1 DFQATT, CDR2 SNEGSKA (reference sequence). The CDR3 has 18 amino acids. The CDR3 coding sequence is TGCAGTGCTAGAAGGACTAGCGGGAGGTACTTGAGCACAGATACGCAGTATTTT. Its protein is CSARRTSGRYLSTDTQYF.